The 8 T cell receptor beta chains below all came from one sample that was sequenced in a study of OX40 agonist ivuxolimab in advanced cancers. The data were produced by immunoSEQ multiplex PCR, yet TCRdb's version contains in-frame clones alone and is incomplete. The table has 15,000 to 20,000 clones, around 60% seen once; the top ten hold approximately 8.4%. Sequencing was performed on CD4+ or CD8+ T cells sorted from blood, taken in a trial of the OX40 agonist ivuxolimab. These receptors all stem from an adult with an advanced solid tumor such as melanoma, head and neck, liver or kidney cancer.

This chain links TRBV15 with TRBJ2-1, with D tentatively TRBD1 or TRBD2 (5 bases each). This CDR3 spans 15 amino acids. CDR1 is LNHNV and CDR2 is YYDKDF in the germline V gene (reference sequence). Trimming took 5 bases from V and 0 from J, leaving 11 bases between them. CDR3 sequence reads: CATSRGTHSYNEQFF. The CDR3 DNA sequence: TGTGCCACCAGCCGAGGGACCCACTCCTACAATGAGCAGTTCTTC.

This sequence joins TRBV4-2 and TRBJ2-7; 8 nucleotides match TRBD1. Germline V CDR1 and CDR2: LGHNA, YNFKEQ. This CDR3 region has 15 residues. V was clipped by 1 base and J by 4 bases; unmatched bases: 6. The CDR3: CASSQGDRGEYEQYF. The CDR3 DNA reads TGTGCCAGCAGCCAAGGAGACAGGGGCGAATACGAGCAGTACTTC.

V gene TRBV27 combines with J gene TRBJ2-1; D is possibly TRBD1 or TRBD2 (5 bases each). Germline CDR1 MNHEY, CDR2 SMNVEV (reference sequence). This CDR3 has 10 amino acids. CDR3 coding DNA: TGTGTTTCGGGGACCTGGGAGCAGTTCTTC. It is translated as CVSGTWEQFF.

The rearrangement uses TRBV19 and TRBJ2-1, with 10 bases matching TRBD2. Germline assignment: CDR1 LNHDA and CDR2 SQIVND (reference sequence). V lost 10 bases and J lost 0; bases outside the gene matches: 6. This CDR3 region has 15 residues. The CDR3 loop reads CATRLAGSSYNEQFF. The CDR3 DNA sequence: TGTGCCACCAGACTAGCGGGTAGCTCCTACAATGAGCAGTTCTTC.

The chain uses TRBV4-3 and TRBJ2-3, with D possibly TRBD2 on 6 matching bases. CDR1 and CDR2 from the germline V gene are LGHNA and YSLEER. The CDR3 has 15 amino acids. V was trimmed by 3 bases and J by 6 bases, leaving 16 bases between them. CDR3 region: CASSQKGGFGDTQYF. The CDR3 bases are TGCGCCAGCAGCCAGAAGGGAGGTTTCGGCGATACGCAGTATTTT.

The chain is built from TRBV5-1 and TRBJ1-3; TRBD1 agrees at 8 bases. The CDR3 runs to 14 residues. Germline loops: CDR1 SGHRS, CDR2 YFSETQ. V dropped 3 bases and J dropped 6; count of bases not matched to a gene: 5. In nucleotides, the CDR3 is TGCGCCAGCAGCTCCACAGGGGGTTTAAACACCATATATTTT. Translation: CASSSTGGLNTIYF.

The chain uses TRBV5-8 and TRBJ2-5; 8 bases are shared with TRBD1. CDR3 length equals 15 residues. The V gene's germline CDR1 is SGHTS and CDR2 YDEGEE. V dropped 4 bases and J dropped 3; count of bases not matched to a gene: 8. CDR3 amino acids: CASSHGQGSKETQYF. CDR3 coding DNA: TGTGCCAGCAGCCACGGACAGGGTAGTAAAGAGACCCAGTACTTC.

This clone showed up just a few times. This chain uses TRBV5-1 with TRBJ2-7; the D is unclear. Germline V CDR1 and CDR2: SGHRS, YFSETQ. This CDR3 contains 12 residues. V lost 1 base, J lost 3 bases, and 5 bases lay in between. The CDR3 sequence: CASSLTGYEQYF. CDR3 DNA: TGCGCCAGCAGCTTGACGGGCTACGAGCAGTACTTC. The entire variable domain, with the rest obtained from reference TRBV5-1 and TRBJ2-7, is as follows: KAGVTQTPRYLIKTRGQQVTLSCSPISGHRSVSWYQQTPGQGLQFLFEYFSETQRNKGNFPGRFSGRQFSNSRSEMNVSTLELGDSALYLCASSLTGYEQYFGPGTRLTVT.